This T cell receptor (beta chain) was documented in a study of CD8+CD57+ T cells in acquired aplastic anemia listed by TCRdb under 2018. About the full investigation: A mean of about 3.2 ug of DNA, ranging from roughly 0.2 to 27.4 ug, was extracted from sorted CD4+ and CD8+ cells. Mean read counts for healthy donor samples were about 10 million for CD4+ cells and roughly 12 million for CD8+ cells. General findings and caveats noted by the study authors: No significant difference in CD8+ Simpson's diversity was found between patients and healthy controls (P=0.060). Roughly 30 CD8+ CDR3 sequences were found to be shared between patients and controls, but these sequences appeared to be highly expressed in patients and within the immunodominant clones of the patients.

This clonotype was observed a few times. What this receptor recognizes is not known. This sequence may be a read error, since a much larger clone differs from it by one base. In this study, sorted CD4+ and CD8+ T cells from the blood of healthy subjects and of severe aplastic anemia patients had their TCR repertoires deep-sequenced. Ficoll-Paque density gradient centrifugation was used to isolate peripheral blood mononuclear cells. Before DNA extraction, CD4+ and CD8+ T cells were sorted by FACS or by magnetic beads. Genomic DNA served as template for TCR beta VDJ combination and CDR3 sequence profiling. An Illumina HiSeq 2000 was used for TCR repertoire sequencing. Per the original workflow: TRBV/TRBJ rearrangement plots, CDR3 size and DJ length profiles, and Simpson's diversity index were used to evaluate the repertoires. Whichever DNA sequence was most abundant in the deep sequencing data was defined as the immunodominant clone. CDR3 amino acid sequences were screened for sharing across subjects and compared with published repertoires and the VDJdb database. TCRdb trimmed the raw reads at Q25, called clones with MiXCR and kept productive beta chains. Rows matching on CDR3 protein sequence are summarized as one entry with the most common DNA and genes. The V and J calls and clone size are TCRdb's, not the authors'. The sample table contains more than 100,000 distinct CDR3 sequences; only one count was recorded for roughly 50% of them. The biggest ten clones account for roughly 2.5% of the sample.

Based on the germline V gene, the CDR1 and CDR2 sequences are SGHNT and YENEEA. Including the terminal cysteine and phenylalanine, the CDR3 comprises 15 residues. Of all the DNA, just the CDR3 is kept, 45 bases in frame from base 1. This sequence was found in a human donor in good health, serving as a control. The chain links TRBV11-3 with TRBJ1-2; TRBD1 aligns with 9 central bases. The sequencing input was sorted CD4+, CD8+, or CD8+CD57+ T cells (not recorded which) from PBMCs. The nucleotides are TGTGCCAGCAGCCCCCGGACAGGGGATGCCTATGGCTACGCCTTC. Translated, this gives CASSPRTGDAYGYAF.